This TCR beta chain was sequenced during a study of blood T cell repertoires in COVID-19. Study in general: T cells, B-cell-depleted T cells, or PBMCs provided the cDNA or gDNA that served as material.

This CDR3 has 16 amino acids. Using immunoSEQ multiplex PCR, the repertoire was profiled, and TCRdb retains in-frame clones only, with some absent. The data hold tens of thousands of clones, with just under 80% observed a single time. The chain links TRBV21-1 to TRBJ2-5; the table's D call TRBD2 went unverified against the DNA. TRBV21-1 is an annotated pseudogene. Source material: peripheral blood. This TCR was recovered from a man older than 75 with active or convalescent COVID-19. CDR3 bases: TGTGCCAGCAGCAAAGGGCGACTGACGGGAGAAGAGACCCAGTACTTC. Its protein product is CASSKGRLTGEETQYF.